This TCR beta chain comes out of a study of blood T cells in healthy people across ages. Study-wide points: Older age went with lower TCR beta diversity per million T cells, in a roughly linear way.

A few counts support this clonotype. The antigen is not known. A second roughly 6 to 11 cycle PCR used barcoded and J-beta primers. TCRdb re-called the 5' RACE reads through MiXCR, storing one row per CDR3 protein. The sample shows 1,100,000 or so distinct CDR3 sequences, 35% to 50% of them seen only once. V was clipped by 3 bases and J by 0 bases, with 9 bases between them. CDR3 length: 14 residues. Germline loops: CDR1 LGHNA, CDR2 YNFKEQ. This receptor was taken from a woman in her fifties or sixties in good health. The chain carries TRBV4-2 and TRBJ2-7; tentatively, D is TRBD2 (6 bases). Sequenced: blood. The CDR3 is CASSHSGSSYEQYF. As DNA, the CDR3 is TGTGCCAGCAGCCATAGCGGTAGCTCCTACGAGCAGTACTTC.